The clone carrying this TCR beta chain was seen only once. Its antigen is undetermined. The germline gene is not matched at one end of the junction; a read error may be the cause. The data are from a study of Graves' ophthalmopathy and Graves' hyperthyroidism. Whole-study results and caveats: Distinction of ophthalmopathy from stable hyperthyroidism by a 13-signature model reached almost 90% sensitivity and roughly 81% specificity. Most thyroid clonotypes expanded beyond 0.001 frequency were also found in blood.

Pregnancy or lactation, uncontrolled infections and other autoimmune diseases were grounds for excluding patients. Researchers took RNA transcripts and amplified TCR beta CDR3 regions from them. Second-round multiplex PCR followed a first-round RT-PCR using HTBI primers. TCRdb called the multiplex PCR reads again in MiXCR, with one record for every CDR3 protein. The sample has hundreds of thousands of distinct CDR3 sequences, about a fifth seen once. Germline V CDR1 and CDR2: LNHDA, SQIVND (reference sequence). The CDR3 is made up of 15 amino acids. This chain joins TRBV19 and TRBJ1-5, with a possible D match to TRBD1 (5 bases). Sequencing used peripheral blood. This clonotype was obtained from a woman aged 18-30 years with stable Graves' hyperthyroidism. Some clones in this sample may be carry-over from other donors' samples. The CDR3: CASSTGGVGNQPQHF. The CDR3 bases are TGTGCCAGTAGTACAGGAGGGGTCGGCAATCAGCCTCAGCATTTT.